This record covers a single T cell receptor beta chain. The antigen it recognizes is unknown. Base qualities were left out, and no much larger clone turns up one base away. The data were taken from a study of blood T cell repertoires in COVID-19 (dated by TCRdb to 2018 to 2021). In the study overall: Collaborator samples came from the United States, Italy and Spain and covered acute and convalescent phases of COVID-19. Deeply sampled blood TCRbeta repertoires from subjects exposed to, actively infected with, or recovered from COVID-19 were included in the dataset. The sample metadata nearly always contained a de-identified subject ID, COVID-19 status, age in years and sex. The prospective study material was composed of cDNA or gDNA derived from T cells, B-cell-depleted T cells, or PBMCs. The samples were drawn from two sources: the first 160 participants of the ongoing ImmuneRACE study, and 1,000 to 1,500 subjects contributed by 6 global collaborators. The repertoires were made available in a free public database intended to serve as a resource for research on the immune response to SARS-CoV-2. HLA class I and class II types, where available, came from metadata supplied by the sample provider rather than from assay-based typing. Paper-wide results and their limitations: The amount of clinical and demographic metadata varied by source and participant and was provided uncurated.

The immunoSEQ Assay, a bias-controlled multiplex PCR, was used to amplify TCRbeta CDR3 regions from genomic DNA. Per the original workflow: Nucleated cell counts per sample were estimated from amplification of reference gene primers within the assay. Sequence reads were collapsed and filtered to measure the absolute abundance of every unique TCRbeta CDR3 rearrangement. For each sample, productive Simpson clonality was calculated as the square root of Simpson's diversity index over productive rearrangements. TCRdb provides this immuneACCESS table in a form limited to in-frame rearrangements. Some clones are lacking; in checked studies, under half of them reflect an unresolved V gene, and why the rest are absent is not known. D and trimming come from the DNA, and the V and J calls and clone size come from that table. The sample has 100,000 to 150,000 clones on record, around nine tenths of them singletons. In total, the top ten clones hold roughly 18% of the sample.

The CDR3 spans 14 residues, from the cysteine through the phenylalanine. Only CDR3 DNA remains: 42 bases, in frame from the first base. V was cut back by 0 bases and J by 5 bases, leaving a gap of 10 bases between them. The CDR1 and CDR2 encoded by the germline V gene are LGHNA and YSLEER. Each collaborating institution followed its own protocols to collect whole blood in K2EDTA tubes. For TCRbeta analysis, collaborator samples were shipped as frozen whole blood, as isolated PBMCs, or as DNA extracted from either sample type. The specimen sequenced was peripheral blood. The sequence was collected from a man aged 50-59 years with active or convalescent COVID-19. The sequence joins TRBV4-3 to TRBJ2-5, with the D gene call left open. The CDR3 reads as follows: CASSQDRVSETQYF. The nucleotide sequence reads as follows: TGCGCCAGCAGCCAAGATCGGGTTAGTGAGACCCAGTACTTC.